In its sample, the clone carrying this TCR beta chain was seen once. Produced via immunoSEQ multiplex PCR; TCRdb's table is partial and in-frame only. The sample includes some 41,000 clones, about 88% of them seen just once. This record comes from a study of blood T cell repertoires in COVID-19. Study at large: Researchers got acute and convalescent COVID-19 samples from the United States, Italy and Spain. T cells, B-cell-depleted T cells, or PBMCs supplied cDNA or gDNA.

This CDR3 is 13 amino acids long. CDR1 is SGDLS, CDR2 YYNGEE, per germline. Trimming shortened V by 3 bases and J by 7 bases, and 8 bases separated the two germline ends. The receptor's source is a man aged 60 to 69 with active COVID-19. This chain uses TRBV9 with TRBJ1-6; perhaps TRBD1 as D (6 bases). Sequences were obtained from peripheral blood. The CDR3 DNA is TGTGCCAGCAGCGGACAGGCAAATTCACCCCTCCACTTT. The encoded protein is CASSGQANSPLHF.